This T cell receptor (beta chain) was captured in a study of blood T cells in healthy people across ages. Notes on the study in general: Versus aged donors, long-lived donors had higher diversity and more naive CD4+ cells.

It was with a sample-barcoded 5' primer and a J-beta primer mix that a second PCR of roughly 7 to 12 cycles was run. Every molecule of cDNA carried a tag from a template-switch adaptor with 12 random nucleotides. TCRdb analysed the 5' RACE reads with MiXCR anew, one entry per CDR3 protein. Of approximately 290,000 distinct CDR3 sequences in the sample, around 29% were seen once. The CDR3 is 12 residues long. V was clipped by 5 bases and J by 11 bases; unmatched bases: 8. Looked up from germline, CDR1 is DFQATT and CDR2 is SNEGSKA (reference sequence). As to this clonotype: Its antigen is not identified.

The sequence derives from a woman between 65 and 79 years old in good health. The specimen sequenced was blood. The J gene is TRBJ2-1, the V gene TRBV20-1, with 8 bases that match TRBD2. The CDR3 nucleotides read TGCAGTGCTCCAGGTGGCGGGAGGAAGCAGTTCTTC. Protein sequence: CSAPGGGRKQFF.